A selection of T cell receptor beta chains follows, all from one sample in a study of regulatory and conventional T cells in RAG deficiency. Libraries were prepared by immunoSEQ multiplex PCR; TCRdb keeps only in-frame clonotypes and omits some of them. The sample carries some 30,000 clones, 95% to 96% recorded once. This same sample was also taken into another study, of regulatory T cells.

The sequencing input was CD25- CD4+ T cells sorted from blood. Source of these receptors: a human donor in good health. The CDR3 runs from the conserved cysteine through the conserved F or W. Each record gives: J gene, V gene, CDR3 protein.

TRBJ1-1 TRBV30 CAWSSRVNTEAFF
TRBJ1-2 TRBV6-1 CASSEGDRRRAYGYTF
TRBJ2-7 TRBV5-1 CASSFWGDYEQYF
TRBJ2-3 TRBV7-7 CASSLDYTDTQYF
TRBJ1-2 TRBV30 CAWSSGIYGYTF
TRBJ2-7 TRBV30 CAWSRRRSSYEQYF
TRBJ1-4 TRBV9 CASSQGQGSEKLFF
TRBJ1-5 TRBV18 CASSPGDRGFSNQPQHF
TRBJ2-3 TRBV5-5 CASSMDTGVLGTDTQYF
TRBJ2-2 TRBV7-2 CASSLLENTGELFF
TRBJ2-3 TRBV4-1 CASSLIAGDTDTQYF
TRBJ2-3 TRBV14 CASSLQIIGTSADTQYF
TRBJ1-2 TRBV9 CASSAQNRGRIYGYTF
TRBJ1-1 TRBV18 CASSPLRTGGTVGDTEAFF
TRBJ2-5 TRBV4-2 CASSQEWFAAGGQETQYF
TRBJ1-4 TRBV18 CASSSLDRAANEKLFF
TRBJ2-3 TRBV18 CASSPPGLAGGGTDTQYF
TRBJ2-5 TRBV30 CAWTHGGIVTQYF
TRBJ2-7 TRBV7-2 CASSRDSQYEQYF
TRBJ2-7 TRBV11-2 CASSLVVGLAGAHYEQYF
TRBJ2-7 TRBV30 CAWSRGRGDNEQYF
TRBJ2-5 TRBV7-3 CASSPYSLETQYF
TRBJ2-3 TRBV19 CASSPSPGATDTQYF
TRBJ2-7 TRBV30 CAWSVLNRKYEQYF
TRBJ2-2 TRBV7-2 CASSLITSGSTGELFF
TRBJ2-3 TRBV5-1 CASSPDRFTDTQYF
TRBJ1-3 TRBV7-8 CASSLDRDRNTIYF
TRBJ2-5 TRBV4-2 CASSPRGGTQYF
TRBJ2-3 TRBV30 CAWSVISPGGLTDTQYF
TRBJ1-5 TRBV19 CASSNSQGAGNQPQHF
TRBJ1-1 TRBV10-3 CAISESFSGQGAKTEAFF
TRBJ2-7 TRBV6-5 CASSYSTGQGGEQYF
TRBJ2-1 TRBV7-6 CASSSSAGLAGASSYNEQFF